The rows below give T cell receptor beta chains drawn from one sample of a study of early T cells in non-severe SARS-CoV-2 infection. TCRdb independently ran MiXCR on the 5' RACE reads; one entry per CDR3 protein. The sample records under 35,000 distinct CDR3 sequences, roughly 6.6% being singletons. What was sequenced was whole blood. These TCRs come from an adult who was a healthcare worker with PCR-confirmed SARS-CoV-2 infection or an uninfected control (not recorded which). CDR3s include the opening cysteine and the closing phenylalanine or tryptophan. A D gene is named only where the DNA matches it firmly. Expanded clones are given a class, and other clones once, few, many or no size at all.

j_call,cdr3_length,v_call,clone_size,d_call,cdr3_aa,cdr3_nt
TRBJ2-2,15,TRBV20-1,few,NA,CSAPGPRRGTGELFF,TGCAGTGCTCCCGGACCACGCAGGGGCACCGGGGAGCTGTTTTTT
TRBJ2-7,17,TRBV6-5,many,TRBD1,CASSEQGNVIFAYEQYF,TGTGCCAGCAGCGAACAGGGGAATGTAATCTTCGCCTACGAGCAGTACTTC
TRBJ2-3,14,TRBV6-2/TRBV6-3,many,NA,CASSYSGQKGTQYF,TGTGCCAGCAGTTACTCCGGGCAGAAGGGTACGCAGTATTTT
TRBJ1-1,13,TRBV2,many,NA,CASHRAPRTEAFF,TGTGCCAGTCATAGGGCCCCCAGGACTGAAGCTTTCTTT
TRBJ2-7,13,TRBV27,NA,NA,CASSPGASYEQYF,TGTGCCAGCAGTCCGGGCGCCTCCTACGAGCAGTACTTC
TRBJ2-7,15,TRBV12-3/TRBV12-4,many,TRBD1,CASSFPRQGADEQYF,TGTGCCAGCAGTTTCCCCCGACAGGGAGCCGACGAGCAGTACTTC
TRBJ1-2,14,TRBV13,many,TRBD1,CASSQGTGGYGYTF,TGTGCCAGCAGCCAAGGGACAGGGGGCTATGGCTACACCTTC
TRBJ1-1,11,TRBV10-3,many,NA,CAGGSVTEAFF,TGTGCCGGGGGTTCGGTTACTGAAGCTTTCTTT
TRBJ2-5,12,TRBV20-1,many,NA,CSAREGEETQYF,TGCAGTGCTAGAGAGGGGGAAGAGACCCAGTACTTC
TRBJ1-2,14,TRBV18,NA,NA,CASSPPLHLYGYTF,TGTGCCAGCTCACCACCTCTACATTTATATGGCTACACCTTC
TRBJ2-1,16,TRBV29-1,many,NA,CSVPKHGGGSYNEQFF,TGCAGCGTTCCGAAGCACGGCGGAGGCTCCTACAATGAGCAGTTCTTC
TRBJ2-3,16,TRBV5-1,many,TRBD2,CASSLTSGKTADTQYF,TGCGCCAGCAGCCTAACTAGCGGGAAAACAGCAGATACGCAGTATTTT
TRBJ1-1,16,TRBV2,many,TRBD1,CASSTRDRGPFTEAFF,TGTGCCAGCAGTACCCGGGACAGGGGGCCGTTCACTGAAGCTTTCTTT
TRBJ2-7,14,TRBV28,many,NA,CASSFSWQGYEQYF,TGTGCCAGCAGTTTTTCATGGCAGGGCTACGAGCAGTACTTC
TRBJ1-1,16,TRBV6-6,many,TRBD1,CASSAGTGAMNTEAFF,TGTGCCAGCAGTGCAGGGACAGGCGCTATGAACACTGAAGCTTTCTTT
TRBJ1-1,13,TRBV28,many,TRBD1,CASSLAGGGEAFF,TGTGCCAGCAGTTTGGCAGGGGGAGGTGAAGCTTTCTTT
TRBJ2-2,17,TRBV28,NA,TRBD2,CASSLWRLAGGPGELFF,TGTGCCAGCAGTTTATGGCGGCTAGCGGGAGGGCCCGGGGAGCTGTTTTTT
TRBJ2-7,15,TRBV12-3/TRBV12-4,many,TRBD1,CASSRGQGASYEQYF,TGTGCCAGCAGCCGGGGACAGGGGGCGTCCTACGAGCAGTACTTC
TRBJ2-5,14,TRBV20-1,many,TRBD2,CSASRTSSQETQYF,TGCAGTGCTTCCCGGACTAGCTCCCAAGAGACCCAGTACTTC
TRBJ2-7,13,TRBV10-3,medium-sized,NA,CAISVKGINEQYF,TGTGCCATCAGTGTTAAAGGGATCAACGAGCAGTACTTC
TRBJ2-5,18,TRBV6-2/TRBV6-3,NA,TRBD2,CASSYRPGTSNHQETQYF,TGTGCCAGCAGTTACCGGCCCGGGACTAGCAATCACCAAGAGACCCAGTACTTC
TRBJ2-1,18,TRBV20-1,NA,NA,CSARGWTASGGSYNEQFF,TGCAGTGCTAGAGGATGGACTGCCTCCGGCGGGTCCTACAATGAGCAGTTCTTC